Given below is one T cell receptor (beta chain) in context. The antigen is undetermined. The data were obtained in a study of shared clonotypes between healthy human individuals. The CDR3 is 12 residues long. Germline V gene sequence: CDR1 MNHNS, CDR2 SASEGT. V was cut by 1 base and J by 13 bases, with 11 bases left in between. Nashville, Tennessee was home to all donors, who were Caucasian adults. Negatively enriched CD4+ T cells were divided by CD45RA into naive and memory. The assay was immunoSEQ multiplex PCR, and TCRdb's table has in-frame clones only and misses some. The table lists about 2.3 million clones, 85% to 95% of them singletons. Study conclusions and caveats: Generation probability values for non-shared clonotypes were lower than those for clonotypes shared by all four donors. Sharing across four donors was highest in naive CD4 (around 5%) and lowest in memory CD8 (about 0.4%).

V usage is TRBV6-1 and J usage is TRBJ2-1, with D maybe TRBD2 (5 bases). The sequenced sample was naive CD4+ T cells from PBMCs. The subset was: CD45RA+ positively selected. This TCR was recovered from a man younger than 35 in good health. Some clones in this sample may be carry-over from other donors' samples. CDR3 coding DNA: TGTGCCAGCAGTGAAGTGACGGAGGACCAGTTCTTC. Protein product: CASSEVTEDQFF.